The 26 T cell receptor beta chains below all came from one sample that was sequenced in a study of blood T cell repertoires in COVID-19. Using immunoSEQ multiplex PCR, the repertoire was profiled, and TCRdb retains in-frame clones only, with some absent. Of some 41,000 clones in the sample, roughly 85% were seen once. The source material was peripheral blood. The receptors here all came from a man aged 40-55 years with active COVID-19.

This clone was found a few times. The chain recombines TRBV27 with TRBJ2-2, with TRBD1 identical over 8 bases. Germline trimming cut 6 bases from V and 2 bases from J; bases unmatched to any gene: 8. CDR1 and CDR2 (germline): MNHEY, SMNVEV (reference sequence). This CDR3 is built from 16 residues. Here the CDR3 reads CASRRDRTVNTGELFF. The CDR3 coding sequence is TGTGCCAGCAGAAGGGACAGGACCGTTAACACCGGGGAGCTGTTTTTT.

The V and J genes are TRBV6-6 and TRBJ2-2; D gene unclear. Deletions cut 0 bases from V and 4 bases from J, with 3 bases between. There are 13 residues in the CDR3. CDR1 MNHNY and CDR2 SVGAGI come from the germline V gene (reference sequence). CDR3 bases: TGTGCCAGCAGTTACTCCAGCACCGGGGAGCTGTTTTTT. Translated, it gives CASSYSSTGELFF.

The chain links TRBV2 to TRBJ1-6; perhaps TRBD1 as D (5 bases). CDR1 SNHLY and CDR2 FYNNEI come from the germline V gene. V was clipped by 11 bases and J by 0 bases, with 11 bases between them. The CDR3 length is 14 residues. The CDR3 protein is CARQSSSYNSPLHF. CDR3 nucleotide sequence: TGTGCCCGACAGTCGAGCTCCTATAATTCACCCCTCCACTTT.

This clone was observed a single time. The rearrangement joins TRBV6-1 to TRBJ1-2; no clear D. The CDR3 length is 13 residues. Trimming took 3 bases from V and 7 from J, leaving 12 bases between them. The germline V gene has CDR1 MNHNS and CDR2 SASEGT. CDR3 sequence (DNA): TGTGCCAGCAGTGAGCGCGGCAGCCTTGGCTACACCTTC. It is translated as CASSERGSLGYTF.

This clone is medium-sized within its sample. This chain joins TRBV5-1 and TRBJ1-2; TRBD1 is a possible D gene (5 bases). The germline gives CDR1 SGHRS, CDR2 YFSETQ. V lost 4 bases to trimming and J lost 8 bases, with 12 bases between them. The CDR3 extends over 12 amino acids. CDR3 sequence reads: CASSPQGNGYTF. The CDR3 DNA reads TGCGCCAGCAGCCCGCAGGGAAACGGCTACACCTTC. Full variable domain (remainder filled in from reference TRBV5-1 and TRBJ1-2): KAGVTQTPRYLIKTRGQQVTLSCSPISGHRSVSWYQQTPGQGLQFLFEYFSETQRNKGNFPGRFSGRQFSNSRSEMNVSTLELGDSALYLCASSPQGNGYTFGSGTRLTVV.

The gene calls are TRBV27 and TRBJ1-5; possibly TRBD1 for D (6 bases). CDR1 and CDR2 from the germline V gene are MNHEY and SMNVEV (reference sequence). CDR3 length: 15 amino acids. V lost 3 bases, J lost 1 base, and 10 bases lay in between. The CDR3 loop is CASSFNRASNQPQHF. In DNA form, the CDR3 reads TGTGCCAGCAGTTTCAACAGGGCCAGCAATCAGCCCCAGCATTTT.

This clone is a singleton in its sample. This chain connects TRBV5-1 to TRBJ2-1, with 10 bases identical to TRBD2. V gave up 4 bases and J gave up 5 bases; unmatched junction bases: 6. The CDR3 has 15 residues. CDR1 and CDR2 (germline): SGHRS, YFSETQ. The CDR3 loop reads CASSSALAGNNEQFF. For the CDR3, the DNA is TGCGCCAGCAGCAGCGCACTAGCGGGGAACAATGAGCAGTTCTTC. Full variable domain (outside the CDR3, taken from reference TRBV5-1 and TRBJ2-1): KAGVTQTPRYLIKTRGQQVTLSCSPISGHRSVSWYQQTPGQGLQFLFEYFSETQRNKGNFPGRFSGRQFSNSRSEMNVSTLELGDSALYLCASSSALAGNNEQFFGPGTRLTVL.

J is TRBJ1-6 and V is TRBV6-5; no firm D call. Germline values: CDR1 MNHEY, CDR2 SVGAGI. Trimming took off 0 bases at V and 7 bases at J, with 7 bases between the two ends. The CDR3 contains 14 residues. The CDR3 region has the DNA TGTGCCAGCAGTTACTCGAGGAAGAATTCACCCCTCCACTTT. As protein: CASSYSRKNSPLHF.

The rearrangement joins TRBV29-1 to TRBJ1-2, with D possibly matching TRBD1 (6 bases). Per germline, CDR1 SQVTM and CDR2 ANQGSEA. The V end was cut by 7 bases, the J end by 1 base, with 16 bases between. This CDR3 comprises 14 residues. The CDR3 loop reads CSAGGQLNNYGYTF. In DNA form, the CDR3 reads TGCAGCGCCGGGGGGCAGCTTAATAACTATGGCTACACCTTC.

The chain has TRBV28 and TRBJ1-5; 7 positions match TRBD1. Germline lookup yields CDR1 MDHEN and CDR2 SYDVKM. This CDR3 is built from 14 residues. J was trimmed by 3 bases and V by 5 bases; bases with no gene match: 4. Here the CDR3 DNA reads TGTGCCAGCAGTCTCACAGGGGTCAATCAGCCCCAGCATTTT. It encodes CASSLTGVNQPQHF.

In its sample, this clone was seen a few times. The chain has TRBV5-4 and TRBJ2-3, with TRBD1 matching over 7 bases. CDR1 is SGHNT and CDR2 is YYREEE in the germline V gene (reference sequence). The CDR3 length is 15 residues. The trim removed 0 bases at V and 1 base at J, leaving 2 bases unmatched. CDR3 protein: CASSLGTGGTDTQYF. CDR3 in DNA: TGTGCCAGCAGCTTGGGAACAGGGGGCACAGATACGCAGTATTTT.

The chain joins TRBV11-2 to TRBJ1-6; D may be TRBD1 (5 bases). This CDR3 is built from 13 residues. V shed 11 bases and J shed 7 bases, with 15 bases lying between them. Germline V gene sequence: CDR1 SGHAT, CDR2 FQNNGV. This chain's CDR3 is CAGARGGNSPLHF. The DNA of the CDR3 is TGTGCCGGGGCTCGGGGGGGGAATTCACCCCTCCACTTT.

CDR3 coding DNA: TGTGCCAGCAGCTTAGACCCACAGAGCTCCTACGAGCAGTACTTC. It encodes CASSLDPQSSYEQYF. The chain uses TRBV7-8 and TRBJ2-7, with no clear D. The V gene's germline CDR1 is SGHVS and CDR2 FQNEAQ. The CDR3 is 15 residues long. The V gene lost 1 base and the J gene lost 0 bases, with 10 bases spanning the gap.

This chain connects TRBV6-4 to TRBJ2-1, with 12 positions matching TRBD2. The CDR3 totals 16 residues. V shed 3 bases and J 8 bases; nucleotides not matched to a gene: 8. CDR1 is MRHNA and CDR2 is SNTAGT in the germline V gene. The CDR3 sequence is CASSESPSGRAYEQFF. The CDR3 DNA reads TGTGCCAGCAGTGAATCCCCTAGCGGGAGGGCCTATGAGCAGTTCTTC.

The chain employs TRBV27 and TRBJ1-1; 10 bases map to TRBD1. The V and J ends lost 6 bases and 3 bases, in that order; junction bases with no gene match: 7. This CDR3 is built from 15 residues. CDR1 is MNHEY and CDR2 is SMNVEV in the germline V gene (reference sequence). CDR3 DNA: TGTGCCAGCAGACGGGACAGGGGTCTCGACACTGAAGCTTTCTTT. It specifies CASRRDRGLDTEAFF.

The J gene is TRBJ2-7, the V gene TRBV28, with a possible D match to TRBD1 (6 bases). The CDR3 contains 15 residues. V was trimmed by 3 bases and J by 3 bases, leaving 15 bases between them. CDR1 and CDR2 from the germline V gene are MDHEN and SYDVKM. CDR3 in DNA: TGTGCCAGCAGTTTTATGTCTGGCAGGGGCTACGAGCAGTACTTC. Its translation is CASSFMSGRGYEQYF. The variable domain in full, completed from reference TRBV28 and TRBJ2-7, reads DVKVTQSSRYLVKRTGEKVFLECVQDMDHENMFWYRQDPGLGLRLIYFSYDVKMKEKGDIPEGYSVSREKKERFSLILESASTNQTSMYLCASSFMSGRGYEQYFGPGTRLTVT.

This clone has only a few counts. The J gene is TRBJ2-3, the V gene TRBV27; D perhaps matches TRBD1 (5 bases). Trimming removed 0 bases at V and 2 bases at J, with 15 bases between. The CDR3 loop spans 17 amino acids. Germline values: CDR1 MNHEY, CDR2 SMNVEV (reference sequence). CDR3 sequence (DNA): TGTGCCAGCAGTTTATCGGCAGGGATAATCCCCACAGATACGCAGTATTTT. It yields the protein CASSLSAGIIPTDTQYF.

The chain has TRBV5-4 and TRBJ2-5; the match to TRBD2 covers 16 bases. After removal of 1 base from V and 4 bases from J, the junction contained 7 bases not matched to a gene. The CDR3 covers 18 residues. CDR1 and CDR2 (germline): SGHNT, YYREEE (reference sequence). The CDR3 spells CASSLLGLAGGVGETQYF. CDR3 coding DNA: TGTGCCAGCAGCTTGTTGGGACTAGCGGGGGGGGTAGGAGAGACCCAGTACTTC.

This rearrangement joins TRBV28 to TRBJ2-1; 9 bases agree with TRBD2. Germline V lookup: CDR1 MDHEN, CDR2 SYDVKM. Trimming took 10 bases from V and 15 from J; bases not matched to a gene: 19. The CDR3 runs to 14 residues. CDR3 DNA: TGTGCCACCGTTCAACGCGGGAGGGCCGGGGGTTCGTTCTTC. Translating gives CATVQRGRAGGSFF. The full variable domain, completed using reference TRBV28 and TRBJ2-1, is DVKVTQSSRYLVKRTGEKVFLECVQDMDHENMFWYRQDPGLGLRLIYFSYDVKMKEKGDIPEGYSVSREKKERFSLILESASTNQTSMYLCATVQRGRAGGSFFGPGTRLTVL.

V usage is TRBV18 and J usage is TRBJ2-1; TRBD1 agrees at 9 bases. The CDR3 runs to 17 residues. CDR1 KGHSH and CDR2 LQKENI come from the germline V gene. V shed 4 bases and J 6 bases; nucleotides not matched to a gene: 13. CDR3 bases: TGTGCCAGCTCACTCATGTCGGACAGGGGAAGGGGCAATGAGCAGTTCTTC. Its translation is CASSLMSDRGRGNEQFF. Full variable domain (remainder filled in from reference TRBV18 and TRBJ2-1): NAGVMQNPRHLVRRRGQEARLRCSPMKGHSHVYWYRQLPEEGLKFMVYLQKENIIDESGMPKERFSAEFPKEGPSILRIQQVVRGDSAAYFCASSLMSDRGRGNEQFFGPGTRLTVL.

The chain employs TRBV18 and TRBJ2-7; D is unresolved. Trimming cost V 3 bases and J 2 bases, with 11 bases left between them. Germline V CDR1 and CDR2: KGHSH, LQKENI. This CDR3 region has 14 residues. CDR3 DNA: TGTGCCAGCTCACCGGAGTCGGTGACCTACGAGCAGTACTTC. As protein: CASSPESVTYEQYF.

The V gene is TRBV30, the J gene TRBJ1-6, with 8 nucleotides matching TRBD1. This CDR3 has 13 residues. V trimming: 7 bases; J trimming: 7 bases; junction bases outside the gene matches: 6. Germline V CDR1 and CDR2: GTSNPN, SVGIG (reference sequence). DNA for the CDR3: TGTGCCTCCAGACAGGGGAACAATTCACCCCTCCACTTT. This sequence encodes CASRQGNNSPLHF. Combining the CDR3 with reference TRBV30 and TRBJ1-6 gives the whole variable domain SQTIHQWPATLVQPVGSPLSLECTVEGTSNPNLYWYRQAAGRGLQLLFYSVGIGQISSEVPQNLSASRPQDRQFILSSKKLLLSDSGFYLCASRQGNNSPLHFGNGTRLTVT.

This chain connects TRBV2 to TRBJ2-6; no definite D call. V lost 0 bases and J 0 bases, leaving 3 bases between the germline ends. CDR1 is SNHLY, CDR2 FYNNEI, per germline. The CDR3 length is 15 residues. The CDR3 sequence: CASSEANSGANVLTF. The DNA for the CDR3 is TGTGCCAGCAGTGAAGCCAACTCTGGGGCCAACGTCCTGACTTTC.

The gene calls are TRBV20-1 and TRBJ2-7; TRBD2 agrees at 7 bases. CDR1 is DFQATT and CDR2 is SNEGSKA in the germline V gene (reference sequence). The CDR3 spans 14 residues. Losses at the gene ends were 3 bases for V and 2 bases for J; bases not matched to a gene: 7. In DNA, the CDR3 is TGCAGTGCTAGTGACCTAGCGGAAGCCTACGAGCAGTACTTC. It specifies CSASDLAEAYEQYF.

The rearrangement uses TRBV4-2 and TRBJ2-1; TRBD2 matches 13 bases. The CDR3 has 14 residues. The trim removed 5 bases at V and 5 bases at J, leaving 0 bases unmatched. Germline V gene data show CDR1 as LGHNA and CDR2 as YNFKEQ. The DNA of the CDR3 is TGTGCCAGCAGCGGACTAGCGGGGGACAATGAGCAGTTCTTC. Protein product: CASSGLAGDNEQFF.

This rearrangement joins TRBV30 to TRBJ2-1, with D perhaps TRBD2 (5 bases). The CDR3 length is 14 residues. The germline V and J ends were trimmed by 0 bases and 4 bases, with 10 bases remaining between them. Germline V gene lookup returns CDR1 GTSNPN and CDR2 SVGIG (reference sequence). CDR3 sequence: CAWSVRGTYNEQFF. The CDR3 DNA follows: TGTGCCTGGAGTGTCCGGGGTACTTACAATGAGCAGTTCTTC.